These T cell receptor beta chains were read from a single sample in a study of blood T cells in healthy people across ages. Each CDR3 protein is one row after TCRdb ran MiXCR on the 5' RACE reads. The sample records about 680,000 distinct CDR3 sequences, around 45% being singletons. The specimen sequenced was blood. Every receptor here comes from a woman aged 60-75 years in good health. Each CDR3 is given with its conserved first and last residue. The order of the fields is clone size, J gene, D gene, V gene, CDR3 protein, CDR3 DNA. A D gene is named only where the DNA matches it firmly. Some rows have no size entry. The others give once, few or many, or a class for an expanded clone.

NA,TRBJ1-4,TRBD1,TRBV4-1,CASGQTGRDEKLFF,TGCGCCAGCGGTCAGACAGGGCGGGATGAAAAACTGTTTTTT
few,TRBJ2-7,TRBD2,TRBV9,CASSVLAGAIYEQYF,TGTGCCAGCAGCGTACTGGCGGGAGCTATATACGAGCAGTACTTC
NA,TRBJ1-6,NA,TRBV20-1,CSARDWTYNSPLHF,TGCAGTGCTAGAGATTGGACTTATAATTCACCCCTCCACTTT
few,TRBJ2-7,TRBD2,TRBV20-1,CSATGLGQSYYEQYF,TGCAGTGCTACTGGACTAGGCCAATCTTACTACGAGCAGTACTTC
once,TRBJ1-5,NA,TRBV15,CATSRDWTDDQPQHF,TGTGCCACCAGCAGAGATTGGACAGACGATCAGCCCCAGCATTTT
NA,TRBJ2-1,TRBD1,TRBV12-3/TRBV12-4,CASSFDRGREYNEQFF,TGTGCCAGCAGCTTCGACAGGGGGCGCGAATACAATGAGCAGTTCTTC
NA,TRBJ1-4,NA,TRBV20-1,CSARGAGSGEKLFF,TGCAGTGCTAGGGGAGCAGGGTCGGGTGAAAAACTGTTTTTT
NA,TRBJ2-7,NA,TRBV28,CASSSPKTDLSGSYEQYF,TGTGCCAGCAGTTCCCCGAAGACAGACCTGTCTGGGTCCTACGAGCAGTACTTC
NA,TRBJ2-1,NA,TRBV6-5,CASSNTGLGNNEQFF,TGTGCCAGCAGCAATACAGGGTTAGGGAACAATGAGCAGTTCTTC
once,TRBJ2-1,NA,TRBV12-3/TRBV12-4,CASSTRSPYNEQFF,TGTGCCAGCAGCACTAGAAGCCCTTACAATGAGCAGTTCTTC
NA,TRBJ1-1,NA,TRBV6-5,CASSYRGRDTEAFF,TGTGCCAGCAGTTACCGGGGCCGCGACACTGAAGCTTTCTTT
few,TRBJ2-1,TRBD2,TRBV4-2,CASSRAGVKDEQFF,TGTGCCAGCAGCCGAGCGGGAGTGAAGGATGAGCAGTTCTTC
NA,TRBJ2-1,TRBD1,TRBV2,CASSVGTGGGHNEQFF,TGTGCCAGCAGTGTCGGGACAGGAGGAGGCCACAATGAGCAGTTCTTC
few,TRBJ2-5,NA,TRBV7-6,CASSLEGRDETQYF,TGTGCCAGCAGCTTGGAGGGCAGGGATGAGACCCAGTACTTC
NA,TRBJ1-2,NA,TRBV9,CASSMIDNNYGYTF,TGTGCCAGCAGCATGATAGATAATAACTATGGCTACACCTTC
NA,TRBJ2-5,NA,TRBV3-1,CASSQEGVGIQGETQYF,TGTGCCAGCAGCCAAGAGGGGGTAGGAATACAGGGAGAGACCCAGTACTTC
NA,TRBJ1-2,NA,TRBV5-1,CASSSPERAYGYTF,TGCGCCAGCAGCTCCCCGGAGAGGGCCTATGGCTACACCTTC
NA,TRBJ2-7,NA,TRBV7-9,CASSFSPGKNTYERYF,TGCGCCAGCAGCTTTTCCCCGGGGAAGAACACCTACGAGCGGTACTTC
NA,TRBJ2-7,TRBD2,TRBV30,CAWSVGTSINEQYF,TGTGCCTGGAGTGTCGGGACTAGCATAAACGAGCAGTACTTC
NA,TRBJ2-7,NA,TRBV4-3,CASSRSSVLSYEQYF,TGCGCCAGCAGCCGGTCTAGCGTTCTCTCCTACGAGCAGTACTTC
NA,TRBJ2-1,NA,TRBV6-5,CASSYSGSQNQQFF,TGTGCCAGCAGTTACTCGGGGAGTCAGAACCAGCAGTTCTTC
few,TRBJ1-2,TRBD1,TRBV28,CASSSRTGDYGYTF,TGTGCCAGCAGTTCCCGGACAGGCGACTATGGCTACACCTTC
many,TRBJ2-5,NA,TRBV5-1,CASSRSGREETQYF,TGCGCCAGCAGCCGTTCGGGACGGGAGGAGACCCAGTACTTC
few,TRBJ2-7,NA,TRBV20-1,CSARVGLTYEQYF,TGCAGTGCTAGAGTCGGACTAACATACGAGCAGTACTTC
many,TRBJ2-5,TRBD2,TRBV20-1,CSALTSRETQYF,TGCAGTGCCCTGACTAGCAGAGAGACCCAGTACTTC
once,TRBJ2-2,TRBD1,TRBV24-1,CATSDWTGTTGELFF,TGTGCCACCAGTGATTGGACAGGAACCACCGGGGAGCTGTTTTTT
NA,TRBJ2-5,NA,TRBV24-1,CATSDSVWGEQETQYF,TGTGCCACCAGTGATTCCGTCTGGGGAGAACAAGAGACCCAGTACTTC
NA,TRBJ2-5,NA,TRBV5-1,CASSPTDQTNEQYF,TGCGCCAGCAGCCCCACTGACCAGACCAATGAGCAGTACTTC
few,TRBJ1-1,NA,TRBV28,CASTSGRNEAFF,TGTGCCAGCACGAGTGGGAGGAATGAAGCTTTCTTT
NA,TRBJ2-1,NA,TRBV9,CASSDKTPLAGNEQFF,TGTGCCAGCAGCGACAAGACACCGTTGGCGGGAAATGAGCAGTTCTTC
many,TRBJ1-2,NA,TRBV28,CASSFPNEGHYGYTF,TGTGCCAGCAGTTTCCCTAATGAGGGACACTATGGCTACACCTTC
few,TRBJ2-5,TRBD1,TRBV14,CASSHPDREQETQYF,TGTGCCAGCAGCCATCCGGACAGGGAGCAAGAGACCCAGTACTTC
NA,TRBJ2-2,NA,TRBV3-1,CASSQGAMNGELFF,TGTGCCAGCAGCCAAGGAGCGATGAACGGGGAGCTGTTTTTT
NA,TRBJ2-3,NA,TRBV29-1,CSVVYSDTQYF,TGCAGCGTTGTGTACTCAGATACGCAGTATTTT
once,TRBJ1-1,TRBD1,TRBV20-1,CSAKRGQGGSNTEAFF,TGCAGTGCTAAAAGGGGACAGGGTGGTTCGAACACTGAAGCTTTCTTT
NA,TRBJ2-7,NA,TRBV15,CATSRARFYEQYF,TGTGCCACCAGCAGAGCGAGATTCTACGAGCAGTACTTC
NA,TRBJ1-5,NA,TRBV20-1,CSAWDGYSNQPQHF,TGCAGTGCCTGGGACGGTTATAGCAATCAGCCCCAGCATTTT
few,TRBJ2-1,TRBD2,TRBV4-1,CASSQDDSGSWNEQFF,TGCGCCAGCAGCCAAGATGATAGCGGGAGTTGGAATGAGCAGTTCTTC
NA,TRBJ2-7,NA,TRBV18,CASPYDSYSYEQYF,TGTGCCAGCCCATACGACAGCTACTCCTACGAGCAGTACTTC
NA,TRBJ2-1,TRBD2,TRBV29-1,CSVETRQSGNQFF,TGCAGCGTTGAAACAAGGCAAAGCGGGAACCAGTTCTTC
NA,TRBJ2-7,TRBD1,TRBV5-1,CTSSLGVTGGEQYF,TGCACCAGCAGCTTGGGAGTCACAGGGGGCGAGCAGTACTTC
few,TRBJ2-7,TRBD2,TRBV20-1,CSASGRPTYEQYF,TGCAGTGCTAGCGGGAGGCCCACCTACGAGCAGTACTTC
NA,TRBJ2-4,TRBD1,TRBV20-1,CSARGDWTGPIVAKNIQYF,TGCAGTGCTAGAGGGGATTGGACAGGACCAATAGTAGCCAAAAACATTCAGTACTTC
few,TRBJ1-6,NA,TRBV7-2,CASSLKRQASPLHF,TGTGCCAGCAGCCTAAAAAGACAGGCTTCACCCCTCCACTTT
few,TRBJ2-1,NA,TRBV20-1,CSATRRSYNEQFF,TGCAGTGCTACTCGGAGATCCTACAATGAGCAGTTCTTC
few,TRBJ1-2,TRBD1,TRBV4-2,CASSQDYRDRAYGYTF,TGTGCCAGCAGCCAAGATTATCGGGACAGGGCTTATGGCTACACCTTC
once,TRBJ2-3,TRBD1,TRBV9,CASSVTGAGTDTQYF,TGTGCCAGCAGCGTGACAGGGGCCGGCACAGATACGCAGTATTTT
once,TRBJ1-1,TRBD1,TRBV5-1,CASSLETDRGRTAFF,TGCGCCAGCAGCTTGGAAACAGACAGGGGGCGGACAGCTTTCTTT
NA,TRBJ2-4,NA,TRBV19,CASASDYGKNIQYF,TGTGCCAGTGCTTCGGACTACGGCAAAAACATTCAGTACTTC
few,TRBJ2-5,NA,TRBV12-3/TRBV12-4,CASSPGGVAQPKYF,TGTGCCAGCAGCCCCGGTGGGGTAGCACAACCGAAGTACTTC
NA,TRBJ2-5,NA,TRBV7-9,CASSSGPTGTPYQETQYF,TGTGCCAGCAGCTCCGGACCAACAGGGACCCCATACCAAGAGACCCAGTACTTC
few,TRBJ2-7,NA,TRBV7-9,CASSGDVTGPYEQYF,TGTGCCAGCAGCGGAGATGTGACAGGCCCGTACGAGCAGTACTTC
NA,TRBJ2-2,NA,TRBV28,CASSLGAGELFF,TGTGCCAGCAGTTTAGGGGCCGGGGAGCTGTTTTTT
NA,TRBJ1-5,NA,TRBV5-1,CASSPSVGSNQPQHF,TGCGCCAGCAGCCCCTCCGTGGGTAGCAATCAGCCCCAGCATTTT
NA,TRBJ2-1,TRBD2,TRBV20-1,CSARGLNTPGTSAYNEQFF,TGCAGTGCTAGAGGACTCAACACCCCCGGGACTAGCGCCTACAATGAGCAGTTCTTC
NA,TRBJ2-7,TRBD2,TRBV12-3/TRBV12-4,CASSLTAGFYEQYF,TGTGCCAGCAGTTTAACAGCGGGGTTCTACGAGCAGTACTTC
NA,TRBJ2-4,NA,TRBV29-1,CSVGGYGGKQNVQYF,TGCAGCGTTGGGGGTTATGGCGGGAAGCAGAACGTTCAGTACTTC
NA,TRBJ2-7,NA,TRBV29-1,CSAVAQSYEQYF,TGCAGCGCTGTCGCCCAGTCCTACGAGCAGTACTTC